Following are 18 T cell receptor beta chains from one sample sequenced in a study of spatial heterogeneity in lung cancer. Regarding time point: blood at routine non-recurrence follow-up after resection. Whole RNA came from tumor, nontumor lung or frozen PBMC and was sequenced without being sorted. TCRdb redid the calling of the 5' RACE reads with MiXCR, one entry per CDR3 protein. The sample records about 52,000 distinct CDR3 sequences, less than 9% being singletons. This specimen was PBMCs, taken at follow-up. The receptors stem from a female donor with early-stage non-small cell lung cancer.

This clonotype was recorded many times. This chain joins TRBV5-1 and TRBJ2-5; TRBD1 is a possible D gene (6 bases). The germline CDR1 and CDR2 sequences are SGHRS and YFSETQ. This CDR3 is built from 15 residues. Trimming took off 3 bases at V and 6 bases at J, with 18 bases between the two ends. The CDR3 DNA reads TGCGCCAGCAGCTCCTCCGGGACATCTGCGAAGACCCAGTACTTC. As protein: CASSSSGTSAKTQYF.

This clonotype was recorded many times. The V call is TRBV2, the J call TRBJ2-2, with D perhaps matching TRBD2 (6 bases). Trimming took 7 bases from V and 3 from J, leaving 18 bases between them. The CDR3 covers 16 residues. The V gene's germline CDR1 is SNHLY and CDR2 FYNNEI. The DNA for the CDR3 is TGTGCCAGCACCTCCCGGGGGTATCAGGACACCGGGGAGCTGTTTTTT. Translated, it gives CASTSRGYQDTGELFF.

This clonotype has a count of ten or more. CDR3 sequence (DNA): TGCAGTGCTCACATCCCGGGGACGCCACAAGCTTTCTTT. Protein product: CSAHIPGTPQAFF. The rearrangement joins TRBV20-1 to TRBJ1-1; D perhaps matches TRBD1 (5 bases). V shed 5 bases and J shed 9 bases, with 19 bases lying between them. The CDR3 totals 13 residues. CDR1 and CDR2 from the germline V gene are DFQATT and SNEGSKA (reference sequence).

This clonotype was seen a handful of times. This chain links TRBV20-1 with TRBJ2-5; D uncertain. CDR3 length equals 14 residues. Germline-derived CDR1 and CDR2 are DFQATT and SNEGSKA (reference sequence). Trimming cost V 2 bases and J 0 bases, with 10 bases left between them. The CDR3 is CSARKDQYQETQYF. The CDR3 nucleotides read TGCAGTGCTAGAAAGGACCAGTACCAAGAGACCCAGTACTTC.

The chain recombines TRBV18 with TRBJ1-4, with 10 bases lining up with TRBD1. The V segment lost 6 bases and the J segment 0 bases; nucleotides outside the gene matches: 10. The germline CDR1 and CDR2 sequences are KGHSH and LQKENI. This CDR3 spans 18 amino acids. CDR3 amino acids: CASSPRDRGLATNEKLFF. CDR3 in DNA: TGTGCCAGCTCGCCCCGGGACAGGGGCCTTGCAACTAATGAAAAACTGTTTTTT.

The table lists this clonotype with many counts. This chain uses TRBV6-5 with TRBJ1-1; a possible D gene is TRBD1 (5 bases). Between the trimmed V and J ends, which lost 10 bases and 1 base, there was a span of 16 bases. The CDR3 runs to 14 residues. Germline CDR1 MNHEY, CDR2 SVGAGI. CDR3 bases: TGTGCCACCAGAAGGGACCTGTCGAACACTGAAGCTTTCTTT. This translates into CATRRDLSNTEAFF.

In its sample, this clonotype was seen many times. This rearrangement joins TRBV11-2 to TRBJ2-5, with a weak D call TRBD2 (6 bases). V gave up 3 bases and J gave up 2 bases, with 10 bases separating them. This CDR3 comprises 14 residues. Germline-derived CDR1 and CDR2 are SGHAT and FQNNGV. The chain's CDR3 is CASSFIAAQETQYF. The CDR3 coding sequence is TGTGCCAGCAGCTTTATAGCGGCGCAAGAGACCCAGTACTTC.

The table lists this clonotype with many counts. Written as DNA, the CDR3 is TGCAGCGTCTCCAATCATAGCTGGGCATTGAATTCACCCCTCCACTTT. Its protein is CSVSNHSWALNSPLHF. V and J are TRBV29-1 and TRBJ1-6, with unresolved D. The ends were cut back, 6 bases at V and 7 bases at J, with 22 bases in the middle. The germline V gene encodes CDR1 SQVTM and CDR2 ANQGSEA. This CDR3 is built from 16 residues.

In its sample, this clonotype was seen many times. The rearrangement links TRBV28 to TRBJ2-5, with 7 bases aligning to TRBD1. J was trimmed by 1 base and V by 2 bases; bases with no gene match: 1. The CDR3 sequence is 14 residues long. The germline gives CDR1 MDHEN, CDR2 SYDVKM. The CDR3 loop reads CASSLRGPQETQYF. The CDR3 region has the DNA TGTGCCAGCAGTTTAAGGGGGCCCCAAGAGACCCAGTACTTC.

This clonotype was counted ten times or more. This sequence joins TRBV20-1 and TRBJ2-3, with D possibly matching TRBD1 (5 bases). The length of the CDR3 is 14 residues. V was trimmed by 3 bases and J by 5 bases, leaving 15 bases between them. Germline V lookup: CDR1 DFQATT, CDR2 SNEGSKA (reference sequence). CDR3 amino acids: CSARGDQGQDTQYF. As DNA, the CDR3 is TGCAGTGCTAGGGGTGATCAGGGTCAAGATACGCAGTATTTT.

This clonotype was seen ten or more times. The gene calls are TRBV7-2 and TRBJ1-5; D gene unclear. The ends were cut back, 1 base at V and 9 bases at J, with 7 bases in the middle. There are 12 residues in the CDR3. Germline V gene data show CDR1 as SGHTA and CDR2 as FQGNSA. Written as DNA, the CDR3 is TGTGCCAGCAGCTTAGAGTGGGGGCCCCAGCATTTT. The encoded protein is CASSLEWGPQHF.

V and J are TRBV7-2 and TRBJ2-1; 14 bases align to TRBD2. Germline trimming cut 2 bases from V and 8 bases from J; bases unmatched to any gene: 14. The CDR3 totals 19 residues. The germline CDR1 and CDR2 sequences are SGHTA and FQGNSA. CDR3 sequence (DNA): TGTGCCAGCAGCTTACGGACTAGCGGGGGGACCACCTTCAAGGATGAGCAGTTCTTC. Its translation: CASSLRTSGGTTFKDEQFF.

The chain carries TRBV7-2 and TRBJ2-2; D may correspond to TRBD1 or TRBD2 (6 bases each). The ends were cut back, 1 base at V and 7 bases at J, with 22 bases in the middle. The germline V gene has CDR1 SGHTA and CDR2 FQGNSA. The CDR3 has 18 residues. The DNA of the CDR3 is TGTGCCAGCAGCTTAGTAACAGGGAGGTCTTCTCCTATCGGGGAGCTGTTTTTT. Protein product: CASSLVTGRSSPIGELFF. The full variable domain, in which reference TRBV7-2 and TRBJ2-2 provide the parts outside the CDR3, is GAGVSQSPSNKVTEKGKDVELRCDPISGHTALYWYRQSLGQGLEFLIYFQGNSAPDKSGLPSDRFSAERTGGSVSTLTIQRTQQEDSAVYLCASSLVTGRSSPIGELFFGEGSRLTVL.

The table lists this clonotype with many counts. The chain recombines TRBV6-5 with TRBJ2-3; 10 bases map to TRBD1. V dropped 2 bases and J dropped 9; count of bases not matched to a gene: 8. The CDR3 is made up of 15 amino acids. Germline lookup yields CDR1 MNHEY and CDR2 SVGAGI. As DNA, the CDR3 is TGTGCCAGCAGTTACAACTCCCGGACAGGGGGGACGCAGTATTTT. Translated: CASSYNSRTGGTQYF.

V and J are TRBV7-2 and TRBJ1-5, with D uncertain. This CDR3 has 13 amino acids. V was pared by 4 bases and J by 15 bases, with 19 bases between. The germline V gene has CDR1 SGHTA and CDR2 FQGNSA. CDR3 protein: CASSSIEGSERHF. The CDR3 bases are TGTGCCAGCAGCTCCATAGAGGGCAGCGAAAGGCATTTT.

This clonotype was seen repeatedly, ten times or more. One end of the junction does not line up with germline, which may come from a read error. The chain uses TRBV5-6 and TRBJ1-6; D gene uncertain. This CDR3 contains 12 residues. CDR1 SGHDT and CDR2 YYEEEE come from the germline V gene. CDR3 sequence: CASSLVNSPPCF. The DNA for the CDR3 is TGTGCCAGCAGCTTGGTGAACAGCCCTCCCTGCTTT.

Many counts were recorded for this clonotype. V gene TRBV29-1 combines with J gene TRBJ1-1; D is undetermined. Deletions cut 7 bases from V and 0 bases from J, with 15 bases between. This CDR3 has 14 residues. Germline assignment: CDR1 SQVTM and CDR2 ANQGSEA. The CDR3 sequence is CSALRAYLNTEAFF. The CDR3 bases are TGCAGCGCACTCCGGGCCTACTTGAACACTGAAGCTTTCTTT.

This clonotype was detected ten times or more. The chain employs TRBV19 and TRBJ2-6; no definite D call. In germline, CDR1 is LNHDA, CDR2 SQIVND (reference sequence). The CDR3 contains 15 residues. With 7 bases removed from V and 1 base from J, the gap between germline ends came to 11 bases. DNA of the CDR3: TGTGCCAGTATCCCCGGAAAATCTGGGGCCAACGTCCTGACTTTC. It is translated as CASIPGKSGANVLTF.